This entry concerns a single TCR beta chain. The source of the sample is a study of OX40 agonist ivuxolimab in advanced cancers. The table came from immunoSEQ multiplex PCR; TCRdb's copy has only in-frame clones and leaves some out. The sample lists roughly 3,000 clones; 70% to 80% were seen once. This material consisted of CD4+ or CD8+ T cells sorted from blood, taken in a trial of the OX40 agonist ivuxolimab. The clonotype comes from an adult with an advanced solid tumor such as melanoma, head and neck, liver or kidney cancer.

CDR3 region: CASSLGQGTFSSTDTQYF. CDR3 in DNA: TGTGCCAGCAGTCTCGGACAGGGGACCTTCTCTAGCACAGATACGCAGTATTTT. This chain connects TRBV28 to TRBJ2-3, with 9 bases matching TRBD1. The V gene's germline CDR1 is MDHEN and CDR2 SYDVKM. This CDR3 comprises 18 residues. V shed 5 bases and J 0 bases; nucleotides not matched to a gene: 12. The complete variable domain, with remaining parts taken from reference TRBV28 and TRBJ2-3, reads DVKVTQSSRYLVKRTGEKVFLECVQDMDHENMFWYRQDPGLGLRLIYFSYDVKMKEKGDIPEGYSVSREKKERFSLILESASTNQTSMYLCASSLGQGTFSSTDTQYFGPGTRLTVL.